This record covers a single TCR beta chain. Some clones are missing from TCRdb's copy, which holds only in-frame ones; the method was immunoSEQ multiplex PCR. This sample has roughly 70,000 clones, with 75% to 95% found just once. The sample originates from a study of blood T cell repertoires in COVID-19. Study-wide background: Acute and convalescent COVID-19 specimens originated in the United States, Italy and Spain.

V lost 4 bases to trimming and J lost 2 bases; unmatched junction nucleotides: 9. This CDR3 is built from 16 residues. The germline CDR1 and CDR2 sequences are WNHNN and SYGVQD (reference sequence). The clonotype comes from a human donor in a cohort sampled during active COVID-19. The specimen was peripheral blood. V gene TRBV10-1 combines with J gene TRBJ2-3; 7 positions match TRBD2. CDR3 sequence: CASSAQSGTNTDTQYF. For the CDR3, the DNA is TGCGCCAGCAGTGCCCAAAGCGGGACGAACACAGATACGCAGTATTTT.